One sample yielded the 17 T cell receptor beta chains listed below, sequenced in a study of PD-L1 blockade in urothelial cancer (dated by TCRdb to the late 2010s). Explained via the paper, the time point label denotes: pretreatment peripheral blood. The receptor library was made with the immunoSEQ multiplex PCR assay. TCRdb took this table from immuneACCESS and kept in-frame rearrangements with V and J called. Such tables lack part of the clones; where checked against another copy, unresolved V genes explain under half of the gap, and the rest is unexplained. Present in this sample are tens of thousands of clones, about 82% of which were seen just once. Roughly 7.3% of the sample is taken by the ten largest. The specimen was PBMCs, collected around atezolizumab (anti-PD-L1) treatment. These receptors originate from a man aged 35 to 55 with urothelial cancer.

The rearrangement joins TRBV5-5 to TRBJ1-2; D is uncertain. The CDR3 is 13 residues long. V was trimmed by 1 base and J by 6 bases, leaving 10 bases between them. Germline lookup yields CDR1 SGHKS and CDR2 YYEKEE (reference sequence). CDR3 DNA: TGTGCCAGCAGCTTGTTGGTCGCGGATGGCTACACCTTC. Its translation: CASSLLVADGYTF.

This chain uses TRBV6-6 with TRBJ2-7; 9 bases agree with TRBD1. Germline CDR1 and CDR2: MNHNY and SVGAGI (reference sequence). This CDR3 is 14 amino acids long. V lost 4 bases and J lost 6; bases outside the gene matches: 7. The CDR3: CASSSRDRVSEQYF. The CDR3 bases are TGTGCCAGCAGTTCACGGGACAGGGTGTCCGAGCAGTACTTC.

The CDR3 spells CASRKDRLSSYEQYF. The CDR3 DNA follows: TGTGCCAGCAGAAAAGACAGGTTGAGCTCCTACGAGCAGTACTTC. The V call is TRBV6-1, the J call TRBJ2-7, with a weak D call TRBD1 (6 bases). Germline loops: CDR1 MNHNS, CDR2 SASEGT. The CDR3 extends over 15 amino acids. The V and J ends lost 6 bases and 0 bases respectively, with 15 bases between them.

In its sample, this clone was seen once. The V gene is TRBV11-2, the J gene TRBJ1-5, with TRBD1 as a possible D gene (6 bases). The CDR3 is 18 amino acids. Germline CDR1 reads SGHAT; CDR2 reads FQNNGV. Trimming stripped 4 bases from V and 0 bases from J, with 19 bases between. The CDR3 nucleotides are TGTGCCAGCAGCTCAGACGACCACGGGACAAATAGCAATCAGCCCCAGCATTTT. As protein: CASSSDDHGTNSNQPQHF.

This chain uses TRBV30 with TRBJ2-5, with TRBD1 matching 8 bases. V lost 5 bases to trimming and J lost 3 bases; unmatched junction nucleotides: 2. Germline lookup yields CDR1 GTSNPN and CDR2 SVGIG (reference sequence). This CDR3 is built from 12 residues. CDR3 sequence: CAWSQGEETQYF. Written as DNA, the CDR3 is TGTGCCTGGTCACAGGGGGAAGAGACCCAGTACTTC.

This chain connects TRBV2 to TRBJ1-1; 7 nucleotides agree with TRBD1. The CDR3 extends over 15 amino acids. Germline-derived CDR1 and CDR2 are SNHLY and FYNNEI. V gave up 5 bases and J gave up 7 bases; unmatched junction bases: 13. The CDR3 loop reads CASSKRDRDRSEAFF. CDR3 DNA: TGTGCCAGCAGTAAGAGAGACCGGGACAGAAGTGAAGCTTTCTTT.

V is TRBV19 and J is TRBJ1-1; D possibly corresponds to TRBD1 (5 bases). The germline V gene has CDR1 LNHDA and CDR2 SQIVND (reference sequence). The CDR3 covers 13 residues. With 5 bases removed from V and 1 base from J, the gap between germline ends came to 8 bases. CDR3 amino acids: CASSPQGNTEAFF. CDR3 DNA sequence: TGTGCCAGTAGTCCCCAGGGGAACACTGAAGCTTTCTTT.

The chain joins TRBV25-1 to TRBJ1-4, with unresolved D. There are 15 residues in the CDR3. V was shortened by 3 bases and J by 5 bases, with 13 bases between the two germline ends. Germline V gene lookup returns CDR1 MGHDK and CDR2 SYGVNS. The CDR3 reads CASSDVAGINEKLFF. CDR3 sequence (DNA): TGTGCCAGCAGTGATGTGGCGGGGATCAATGAAAAACTGTTTTTT.

The CDR3 protein is CASRTGIGARGYEQYF. CDR3 nucleotide sequence: TGTGCCAGCAGAACAGGGATTGGGGCGAGGGGATACGAGCAGTACTTC. V usage is TRBV28 and J usage is TRBJ2-7; possible D gene TRBD1, 6 bases. The CDR3 is made up of 16 amino acids. Trimming pared 6 bases from V and 4 bases from J, leaving 22 bases between. Per the germline V gene, CDR1 is MDHEN and CDR2 is SYDVKM.

This chain joins TRBV18 and TRBJ2-7; 8 nucleotides match TRBD2. This CDR3 has 14 amino acids. The germline gives CDR1 KGHSH, CDR2 LQKENI. V shed 5 bases, J shed 4 bases, and the junction held 7 bases outside the gene matches. The CDR3 bases are TGTGCCAGCTCATCGGGAGGGGGGGCGTACGAGCAGTACTTC. This translates into CASSSGGGAYEQYF.

The CDR3 reads CAWSVQSTNYGYTF. CDR3 DNA: TGTGCCTGGAGTGTACAGAGTACCAACTATGGCTACACCTTC. The gene calls are TRBV30 and TRBJ1-2; no clear D. V lost 0 bases and J 2 bases, leaving 10 bases between the germline ends. From germline, CDR1 is GTSNPN and CDR2 SVGIG (reference sequence). The CDR3 is 14 amino acids.

The chain combines TRBV27 with TRBJ2-6; 7 bases match TRBD2. V trimming: 7 bases; J trimming: 0 bases; junction bases outside the gene matches: 18. The CDR3 spans 20 residues. The germline gives CDR1 MNHEY, CDR2 SMNVEV (reference sequence). CDR3 loop: CASTRFSLEGGSSGANVLTF. CDR3 coding DNA: TGTGCCAGCACTCGTTTTTCGTTGGAGGGAGGGAGCTCTGGGGCCAACGTCCTGACTTTC.

This chain joins TRBV5-6 and TRBJ2-6; 11 positions agree with TRBD2. Losses at the gene ends were 4 bases for V and 2 bases for J; bases not matched to a gene: 5. Per the germline V gene, CDR1 is SGHDT and CDR2 is YYEEEE. The CDR3 totals 17 residues. DNA for the CDR3: TGTGCCAGCAGCGTCCTAGCGGGAGGAGCTGGGGCCAACGTCCTGACTTTC. Amino acid sequence: CASSVLAGGAGANVLTF.

The chain carries TRBV5-1 and TRBJ2-3; a possible D gene is TRBD1 (6 bases). Germline CDR1 SGHRS, CDR2 YFSETQ. This CDR3 region has 16 residues. Trimming cost V 2 bases and J 2 bases, with 15 bases left between them. The CDR3, as DNA: TGCGCCAGCAGCTTTTCCCCAGGGGCGATCACAGATACGCAGTATTTT. Residues: CASSFSPGAITDTQYF.

Concerning this clone: Other DNA variants within this sample encode the same CDR3. The chain uses TRBV27 and TRBJ1-5; D gene ambiguous. Germline assignment: CDR1 MNHEY and CDR2 SMNVEV (reference sequence). Between the trimmed V and J ends, which lost 3 bases and 2 bases, there was a span of 5 bases. This CDR3 contains 13 residues. As DNA, the CDR3 is TGTGCCAGCAGTTTCGGAGGCAATCAGCCCCAGCATTTT. Protein: CASSFGGNQPQHF.

The V and J genes are TRBV19 and TRBJ2-1, with D perhaps matching TRBD2 (5 bases). The V gene lost 1 base and the J gene lost 5 bases, with 12 bases spanning the gap. Germline assignment: CDR1 LNHDA and CDR2 SQIVND (reference sequence). The CDR3 is made up of 15 amino acids. CDR3 coding DNA: TGTGCCAGTAGTATAGTGTCGGCGGGCAACAATGAGCAGTTCTTC. This gives the protein CASSIVSAGNNEQFF.

V and J are TRBV7-3 and TRBJ1-1; 7 bases align to TRBD1. The junction had 11 bases not matched to a gene; V was cut back by 5 bases and J by 2 bases. CDR1 SGHTA and CDR2 FQGTGA come from the germline V gene. The CDR3 is 16 residues long. CDR3: CASSRQGEMRNTEAFF. In nucleotides, the CDR3 is TGTGCCAGCAGCCGACAGGGAGAGATGAGAAACACTGAAGCTTTCTTT.